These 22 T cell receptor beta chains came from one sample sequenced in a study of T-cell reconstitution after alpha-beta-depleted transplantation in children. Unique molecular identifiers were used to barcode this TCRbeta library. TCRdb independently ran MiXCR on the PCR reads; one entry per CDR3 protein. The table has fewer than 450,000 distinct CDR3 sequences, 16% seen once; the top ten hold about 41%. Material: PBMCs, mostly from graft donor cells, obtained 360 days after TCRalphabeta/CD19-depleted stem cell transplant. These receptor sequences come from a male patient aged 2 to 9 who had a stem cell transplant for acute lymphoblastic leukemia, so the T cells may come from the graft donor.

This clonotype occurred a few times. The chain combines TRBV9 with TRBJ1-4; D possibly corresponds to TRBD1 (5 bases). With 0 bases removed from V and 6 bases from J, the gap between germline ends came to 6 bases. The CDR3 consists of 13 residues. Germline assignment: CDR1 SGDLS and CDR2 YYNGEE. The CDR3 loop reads CASSVGGDEKLFF. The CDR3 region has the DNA TGTGCCAGCAGCGTAGGAGGGGATGAAAAACTGTTTTTT.

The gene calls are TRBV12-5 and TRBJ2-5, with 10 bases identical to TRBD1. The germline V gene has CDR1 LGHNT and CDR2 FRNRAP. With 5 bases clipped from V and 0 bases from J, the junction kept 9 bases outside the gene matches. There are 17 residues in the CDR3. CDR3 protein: CASGPGQGDLYQETQYF. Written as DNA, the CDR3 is TGTGCTAGTGGTCCTGGACAGGGGGACTTGTACCAAGAGACCCAGTACTTC.

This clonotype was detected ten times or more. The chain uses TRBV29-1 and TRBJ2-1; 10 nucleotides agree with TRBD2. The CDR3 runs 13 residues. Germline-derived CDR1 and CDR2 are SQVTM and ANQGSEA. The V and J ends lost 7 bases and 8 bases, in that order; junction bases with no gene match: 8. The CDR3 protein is CSAGLAGVDEQFF. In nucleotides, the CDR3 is TGCAGCGCAGGGCTAGCGGGAGTTGATGAGCAGTTCTTC.

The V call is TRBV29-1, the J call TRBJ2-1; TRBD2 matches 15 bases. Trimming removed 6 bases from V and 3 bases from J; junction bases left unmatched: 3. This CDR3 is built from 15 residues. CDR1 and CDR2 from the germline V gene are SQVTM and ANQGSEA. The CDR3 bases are TGCAGCGTGGGACTAGCGGGAGGACTCTACAATGAGCAGTTCTTC. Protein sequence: CSVGLAGGLYNEQFF.

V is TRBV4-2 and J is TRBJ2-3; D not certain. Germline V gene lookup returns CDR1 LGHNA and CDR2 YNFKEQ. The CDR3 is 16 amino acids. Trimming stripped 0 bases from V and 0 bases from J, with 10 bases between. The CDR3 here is CASSQEWVFSTDTQYF. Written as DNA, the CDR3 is TGTGCCAGCAGCCAAGAGTGGGTATTTAGCACAGATACGCAGTATTTT.

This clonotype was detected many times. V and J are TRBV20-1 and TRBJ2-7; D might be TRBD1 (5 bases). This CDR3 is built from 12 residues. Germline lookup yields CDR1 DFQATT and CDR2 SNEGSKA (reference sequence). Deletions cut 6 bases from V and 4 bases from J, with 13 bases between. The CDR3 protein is CSALGQGYEQYF. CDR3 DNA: TGCAGTGCCCTGGGGCAGGGTTACGAGCAGTACTTC.

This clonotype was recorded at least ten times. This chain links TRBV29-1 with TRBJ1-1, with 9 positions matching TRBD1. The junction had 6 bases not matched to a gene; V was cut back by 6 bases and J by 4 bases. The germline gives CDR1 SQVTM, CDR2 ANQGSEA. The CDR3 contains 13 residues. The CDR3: CSVATGGPTEAFF. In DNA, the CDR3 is TGCAGCGTAGCCACAGGGGGCCCCACTGAAGCTTTCTTT.

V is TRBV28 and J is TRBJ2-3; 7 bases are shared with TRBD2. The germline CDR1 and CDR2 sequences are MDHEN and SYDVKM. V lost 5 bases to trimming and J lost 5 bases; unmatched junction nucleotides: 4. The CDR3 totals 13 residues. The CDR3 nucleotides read TGTGCCAGCAGTCGGGACTACCAAGATACGCAGTATTTT. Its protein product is CASSRDYQDTQYF.

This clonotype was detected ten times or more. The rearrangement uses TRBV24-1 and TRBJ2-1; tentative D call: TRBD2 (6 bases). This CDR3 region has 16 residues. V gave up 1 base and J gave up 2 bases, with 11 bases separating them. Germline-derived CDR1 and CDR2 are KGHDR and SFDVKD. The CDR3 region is CATSDFPSETYNEQFF. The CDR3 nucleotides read TGTGCCACCAGTGATTTTCCTAGCGAGACCTACAATGAGCAGTTCTTC.

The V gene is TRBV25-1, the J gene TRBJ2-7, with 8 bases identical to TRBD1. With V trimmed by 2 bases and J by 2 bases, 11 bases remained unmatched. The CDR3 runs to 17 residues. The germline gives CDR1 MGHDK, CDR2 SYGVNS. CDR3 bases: TGTGCCAGCAGTGAACGCGGTGTGGGGACAGGAGCCTACGAGCAGTACTTC. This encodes CASSERGVGTGAYEQYF.

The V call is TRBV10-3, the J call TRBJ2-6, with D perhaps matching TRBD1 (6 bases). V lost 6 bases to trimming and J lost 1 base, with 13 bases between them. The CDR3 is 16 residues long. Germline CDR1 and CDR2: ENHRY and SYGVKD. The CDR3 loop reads CAISSGVDSGANVLTF. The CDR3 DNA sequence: TGTGCCATCAGCTCAGGGGTCGATTCTGGGGCCAACGTCCTGACTTTC.

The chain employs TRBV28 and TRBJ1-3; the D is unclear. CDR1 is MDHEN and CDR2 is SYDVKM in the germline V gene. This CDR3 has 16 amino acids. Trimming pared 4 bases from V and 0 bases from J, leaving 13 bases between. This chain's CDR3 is CASSSPTTGSGNTIYF. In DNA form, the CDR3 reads TGTGCCAGCAGTTCTCCTACGACGGGCTCTGGAAACACCATATATTTT.

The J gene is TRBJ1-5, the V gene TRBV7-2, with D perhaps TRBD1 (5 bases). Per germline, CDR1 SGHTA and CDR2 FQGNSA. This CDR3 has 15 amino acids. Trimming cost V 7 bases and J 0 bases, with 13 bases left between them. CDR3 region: CASTWGVYSNQPQHF. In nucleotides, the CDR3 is TGTGCCAGCACCTGGGGGGTTTATAGCAATCAGCCCCAGCATTTT.

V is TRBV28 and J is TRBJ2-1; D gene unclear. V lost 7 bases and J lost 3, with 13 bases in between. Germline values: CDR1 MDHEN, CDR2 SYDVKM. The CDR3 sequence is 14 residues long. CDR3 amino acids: CASKVSRVYNEQFF. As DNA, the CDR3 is TGTGCCAGCAAGGTCTCTCGGGTCTACAATGAGCAGTTCTTC.

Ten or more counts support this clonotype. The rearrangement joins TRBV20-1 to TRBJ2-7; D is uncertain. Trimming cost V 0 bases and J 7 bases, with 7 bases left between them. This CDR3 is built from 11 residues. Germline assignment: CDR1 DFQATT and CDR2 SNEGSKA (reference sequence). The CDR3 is CSARDWGEQYF. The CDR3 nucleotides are TGCAGTGCTAGAGATTGGGGAGAGCAGTACTTC.

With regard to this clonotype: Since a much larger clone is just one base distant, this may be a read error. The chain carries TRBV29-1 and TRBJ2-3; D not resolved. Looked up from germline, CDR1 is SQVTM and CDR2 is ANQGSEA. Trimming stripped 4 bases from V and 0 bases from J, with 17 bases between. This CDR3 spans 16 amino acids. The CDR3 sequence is CSVVARGVTSTDTQYF. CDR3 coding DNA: TGCAGCGTTGTTGCCCGTGGGGTCACTAGCACAGATACGCAGTATTTT.

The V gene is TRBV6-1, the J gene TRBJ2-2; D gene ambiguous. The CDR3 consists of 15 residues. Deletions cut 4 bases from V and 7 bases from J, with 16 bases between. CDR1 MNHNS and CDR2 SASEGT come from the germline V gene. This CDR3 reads CASSGPGSLGGELFF. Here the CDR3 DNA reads TGTGCCAGCAGTGGGCCGGGCTCGCTCGGCGGGGAGCTGTTTTTT.

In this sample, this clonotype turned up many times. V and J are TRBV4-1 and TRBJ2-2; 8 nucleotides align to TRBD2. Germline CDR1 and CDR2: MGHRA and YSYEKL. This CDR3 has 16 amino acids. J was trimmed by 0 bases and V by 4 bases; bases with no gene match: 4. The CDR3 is CASSLPGLANTGELFF. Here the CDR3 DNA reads TGCGCCAGCAGCCTACCGGGACTAGCGAACACCGGGGAGCTGTTTTTT.

The CDR3 DNA reads TGTGCCAGCTCCCCCACCGGGGACAACACCGGGGAGCTGTTTTTT. Protein sequence: CASSPTGDNTGELFF. V and J are TRBV18 and TRBJ2-2, with D perhaps assigned TRBD1 or TRBD2 (5 bases each). Trimming left V 6 bases short and J 2 bases short, with 13 bases between. This CDR3 region has 15 residues. CDR1 and CDR2 from the germline V gene are KGHSH and LQKENI.

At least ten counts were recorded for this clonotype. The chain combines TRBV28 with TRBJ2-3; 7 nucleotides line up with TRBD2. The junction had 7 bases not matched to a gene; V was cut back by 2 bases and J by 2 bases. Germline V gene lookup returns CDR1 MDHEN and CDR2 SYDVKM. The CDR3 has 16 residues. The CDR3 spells CASSLRGRPYTDTQYF. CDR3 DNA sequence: TGTGCCAGCAGTTTACGCGGGAGACCTTACACAGATACGCAGTATTTT.

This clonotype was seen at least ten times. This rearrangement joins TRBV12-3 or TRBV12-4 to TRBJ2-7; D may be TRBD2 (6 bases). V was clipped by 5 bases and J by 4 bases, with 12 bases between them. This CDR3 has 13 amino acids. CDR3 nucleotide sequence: TGTGCCAGCAGTCGAGGAGGGGAATACGAGCAGTACTTC. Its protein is CASSRGGEYEQYF.

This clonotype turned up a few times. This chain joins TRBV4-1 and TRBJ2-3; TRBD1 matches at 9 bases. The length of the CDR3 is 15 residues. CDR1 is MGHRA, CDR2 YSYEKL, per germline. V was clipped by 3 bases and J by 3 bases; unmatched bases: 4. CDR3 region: CASSHGDRDTDTQYF. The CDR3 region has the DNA TGCGCCAGCAGCCACGGGGACAGGGATACAGATACGCAGTATTTT.